This T cell receptor beta chain was recorded in a study of blood T cells in healthy people across ages. A sample-barcoded 5' primer and a J-beta primer mix were used in a second PCR of roughly 7 to 11 cycles. MiXCR was run by TCRdb on the 5' RACE reads, yielding one entry per CDR3 protein. The profile shows around 990,000 distinct CDR3 sequences, roughly 24% of them singletons. This CDR3 spans 12 amino acids. Germline loops: CDR1 MDHEN, CDR2 SYDVKM. This clonotype was seen only once. These data are also associated with another study on T cells of mothers and their children.

The source is a girl aged 2-15 years in good health. Sequenced: blood. The V gene is TRBV28, the J gene TRBJ2-5, with a tentative D call TRBD2 (6 bases). TRBJ2-7 explains the end of the DNA better; the J call may be wrong. CDR3 sequence (DNA): TGTGCCCTCGGGGGATCTCCCTACGAGCAGTACTTC. Translated: CALGGSPYEQYF.